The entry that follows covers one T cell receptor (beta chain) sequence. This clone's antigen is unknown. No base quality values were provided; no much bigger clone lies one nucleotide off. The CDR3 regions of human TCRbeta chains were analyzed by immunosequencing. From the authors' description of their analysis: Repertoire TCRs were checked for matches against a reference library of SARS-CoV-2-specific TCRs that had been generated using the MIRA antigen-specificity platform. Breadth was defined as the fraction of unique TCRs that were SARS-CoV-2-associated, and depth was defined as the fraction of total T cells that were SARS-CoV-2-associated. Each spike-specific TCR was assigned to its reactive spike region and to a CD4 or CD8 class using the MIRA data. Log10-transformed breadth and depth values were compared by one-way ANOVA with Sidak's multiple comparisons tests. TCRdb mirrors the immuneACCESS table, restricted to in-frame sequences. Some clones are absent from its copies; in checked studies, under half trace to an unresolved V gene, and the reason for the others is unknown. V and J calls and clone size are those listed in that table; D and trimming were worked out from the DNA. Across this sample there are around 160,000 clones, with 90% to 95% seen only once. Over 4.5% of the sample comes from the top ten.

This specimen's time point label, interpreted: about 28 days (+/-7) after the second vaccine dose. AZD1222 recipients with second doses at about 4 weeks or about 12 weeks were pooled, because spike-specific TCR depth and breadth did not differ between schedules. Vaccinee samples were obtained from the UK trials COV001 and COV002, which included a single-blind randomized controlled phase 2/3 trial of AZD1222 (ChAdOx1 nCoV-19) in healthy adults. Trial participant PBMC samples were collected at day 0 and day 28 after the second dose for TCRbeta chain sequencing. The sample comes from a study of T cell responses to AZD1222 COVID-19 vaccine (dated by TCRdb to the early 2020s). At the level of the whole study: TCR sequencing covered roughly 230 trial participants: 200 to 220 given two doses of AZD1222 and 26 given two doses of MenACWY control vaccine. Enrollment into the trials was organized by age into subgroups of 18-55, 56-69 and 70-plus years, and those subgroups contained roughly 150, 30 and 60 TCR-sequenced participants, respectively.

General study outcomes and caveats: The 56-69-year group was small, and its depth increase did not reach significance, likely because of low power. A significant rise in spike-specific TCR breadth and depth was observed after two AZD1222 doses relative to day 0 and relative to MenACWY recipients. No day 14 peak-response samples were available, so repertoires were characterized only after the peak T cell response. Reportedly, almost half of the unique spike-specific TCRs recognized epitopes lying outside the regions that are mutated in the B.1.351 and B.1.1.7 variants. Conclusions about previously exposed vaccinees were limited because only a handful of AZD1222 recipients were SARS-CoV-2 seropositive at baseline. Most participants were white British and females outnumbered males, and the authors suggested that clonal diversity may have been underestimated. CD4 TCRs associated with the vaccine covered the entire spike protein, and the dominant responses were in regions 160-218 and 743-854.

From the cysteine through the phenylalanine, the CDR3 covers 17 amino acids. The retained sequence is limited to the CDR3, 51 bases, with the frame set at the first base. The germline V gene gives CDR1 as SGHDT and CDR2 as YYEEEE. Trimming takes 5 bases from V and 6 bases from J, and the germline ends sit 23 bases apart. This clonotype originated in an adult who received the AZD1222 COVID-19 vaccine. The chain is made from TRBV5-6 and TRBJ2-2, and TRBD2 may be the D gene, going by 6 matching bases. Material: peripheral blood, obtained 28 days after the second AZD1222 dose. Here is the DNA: TGTGCCAGCAGGTCGGCTAGCGTCATATTAGCCCCCGGGGAGCTGTTTTTT. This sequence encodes CASRSASVILAPGELFF.